This T cell receptor (beta chain) was sequenced during a study of blood T cell repertoires in COVID-19. The data were produced by immunoSEQ multiplex PCR, yet TCRdb's version contains in-frame clones alone and is incomplete. Of 90,000 to 150,000 clones in the sample, 65% to 80% are singletons; the top ten hold 6.2%. The CDR3 is made up of 16 amino acids. Per germline, CDR1 SEHNR and CDR2 FQNEAQ (reference sequence). The trim removed 2 bases at V and 3 bases at J, leaving 4 bases unmatched. This clone was recorded at least ten times. The sequence was collected from a man in his 70s with acute or convalescent COVID-19. This sequence joins TRBV7-9 and TRBJ2-2; 9 positions agree with TRBD1. The sample comprised peripheral blood. CDR3 loop: CASSLPTGGDTGELFF. As DNA, the CDR3 is TGTGCCAGCAGCTTACCCACAGGGGGCGACACCGGGGAGCTGTTTTTT.